This T cell receptor beta chain was found in a study of cytomegalovirus exposure and HLA in healthy donors. Study-level points and caveats: Sequencing depth roughly uniform across donors was assumed in presence/absence analyses. Researchers had no immune exposure information except CMV serostatus available. Altogether, 150 to 200 TCR beta chains were recorded as cytomegalovirus-associated.

V was shortened by 3 bases and J by 5 bases, with 11 bases between the two germline ends. Germline V lookup: CDR1 SEHNR, CDR2 FQNEAQ (reference sequence). This CDR3 has 14 amino acids. Concerning this clone itself: Its antigen is not identified.

13 Jbeta primers and 60 Vbeta primers were used for the PCR. Assay used: immunoSEQ multiplex PCR; TCRdb lists only in-frame clones, some missing. The sample records approximately 110,000 clones, about three quarters being singletons. The clonotype comes from an older woman in good health and CMV-seropositive. The rearrangement joins TRBV7-9 to TRBJ2-1, with D possibly TRBD1 on 6 matching bases. The sample was PBMCs. The CDR3 DNA sequence: TGTGCCAGCAGCTTCCGACGGGACAACAATGAGCAGTTCTTC. It translates to CASSFRRDNNEQFF.